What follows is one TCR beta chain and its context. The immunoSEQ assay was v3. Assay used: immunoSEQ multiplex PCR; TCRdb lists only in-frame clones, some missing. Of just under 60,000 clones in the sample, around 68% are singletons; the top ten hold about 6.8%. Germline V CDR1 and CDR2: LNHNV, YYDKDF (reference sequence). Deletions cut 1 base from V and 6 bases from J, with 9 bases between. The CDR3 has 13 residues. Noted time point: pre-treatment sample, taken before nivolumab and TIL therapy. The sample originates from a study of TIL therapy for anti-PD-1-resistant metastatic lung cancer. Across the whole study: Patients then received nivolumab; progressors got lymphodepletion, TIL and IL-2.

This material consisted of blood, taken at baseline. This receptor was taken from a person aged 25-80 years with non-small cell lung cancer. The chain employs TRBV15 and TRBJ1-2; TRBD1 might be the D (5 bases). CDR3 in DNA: TGTGCCACCAGCAGAGCCCTGGGGGATGGCTACACCTTC. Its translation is CATSRALGDGYTF.